The source of this T cell receptor beta chain is a study of blood T cell repertoires in COVID-19. Study-wide context: Sample material is recorded as cDNA or gDNA derived from T cells, B-cell-depleted T cells, or PBMCs.

Study processing details: Estimation of nucleated cell counts relied on the amplification of reference gene primers. Sequencing used immunoSEQ multiplex PCR; TCRdb keeps in-frame clones, though not all of them. V, J and clone size are those of that table, while D and trimming were read from the DNA. The sample comprises some 350,000 clones, roughly 90% of which are singletons, and less than 3.5% rests with the top ten. Germline V CDR1 and CDR2: LNHDA, SQIVND (reference sequence). The CDR3 has 13 amino acids. The trim removed 7 bases at V and 3 bases at J, leaving 6 bases unmatched. The V call is TRBV19, the J call TRBJ2-7, with 7 bases identical to TRBD1. This clonotype was sampled from a woman aged 25-40 years with COVID-19, enrolled during active disease. The sequenced material came from peripheral blood. The CDR3 bases are TGTGCCAGTACCCACAGGGGACACTACGAGCAGTACGTC. Translation gives CASTHRGHYEQYV.